One sample yielded the 20 T cell receptor beta chains listed below, sequenced in a study of blood T cell repertoires in COVID-19. Measured with immunoSEQ multiplex PCR; TCRdb has only the in-frame clones, and not every one. Of more than 150,000 clones listed, just under 80% were seen once; the top ten hold around 2.8%. Sequenced input: peripheral blood. Every receptor here comes from a woman aged 80 or older with active or convalescent COVID-19.

The V call is TRBV6-6, the J call TRBJ2-3, with 11 nucleotides matching TRBD2. CDR3 size: 17 residues. Trimming took 5 bases from V and 0 from J; bases not matched to a gene: 7. The germline CDR1 and CDR2 sequences are MNHNY and SVGAGI (reference sequence). CDR3 loop: CASSLTSGGVSTDTQYF. The CDR3 DNA sequence: TGTGCCAGCAGTCTAACTAGCGGGGGTGTAAGCACAGATACGCAGTATTTT.

V is TRBV9 and J is TRBJ2-3; tentatively, D is TRBD1 (6 bases). The ends were cut back, 0 bases at V and 1 base at J, with 12 bases in the middle. The CDR3 spans 16 residues. Germline lookup yields CDR1 SGDLS and CDR2 YYNGEE. This CDR3 reads CASSVADWGRTDTQYF. CDR3 DNA sequence: TGTGCCAGCAGCGTAGCAGACTGGGGGCGCACAGATACGCAGTATTTT. The full variable domain, completed using reference TRBV9 and TRBJ2-3, is DSGVTQTPKHLITATGQRVTLRCSPRSGDLSVYWYQQSLDQGLQFLIQYYNGEERAKGNILERFSAQQFPDLHSELNLSSLELGDSALYFCASSVADWGRTDTQYFGPGTRLTVL.

This clone was detected a few times. The V and J genes are TRBV27 and TRBJ2-3; possible D gene TRBD1, 6 bases. The V gene lost 5 bases and the J gene lost 4 bases, with 13 bases spanning the gap. The CDR3 has 14 residues. Germline CDR1 reads MNHEY; CDR2 reads SMNVEV (reference sequence). The CDR3 DNA is TGTGCCAGCAGTCTACAGGGTTACGCAGATACGCAGTATTTT. Translating it yields CASSLQGYADTQYF.

This clone was found once. Just one base apart from a much larger clone, this may be a read error. The chain carries TRBV4-3 and TRBJ2-1, with D possibly being TRBD2 (5 bases). Per the germline V gene, CDR1 is LGHNA and CDR2 is YSLEER. V lost 0 bases to trimming and J lost 0 bases, with 6 bases between them. The CDR3 has 15 amino acids. The CDR3 is CASSQDGSSYNEQFF. The DNA for the CDR3 is TGCGCCAGCAGCCAAGATGGGAGCTCCTACAATGAGCAGTTCTTC.

V is TRBV2 and J is TRBJ1-6; the match to TRBD1 covers 7 bases. The CDR3 runs to 14 residues. V shed 6 bases, J shed 11 bases, and the junction held 10 bases outside the gene matches. CDR1 and CDR2 (germline): SNHLY, FYNNEI. The CDR3 DNA follows: TGTGCCAGCAGGAACAGGGGAATAAGGCCACCCCTCCACTTT. As protein: CASRNRGIRPPLHF.

The chain recombines TRBV7-9 with TRBJ2-5; 8 bases match TRBD2. V gave up 6 bases and J gave up 1 base; unmatched junction bases: 10. The CDR3 contains 16 residues. Per the germline V gene, CDR1 is SEHNR and CDR2 is FQNEAQ (reference sequence). CDR3 nucleotide sequence: TGTGCCAGCAGTCCCGGGAGGGCGTCCGCCCAAGAGACCCAGTACTTC. Encoded protein: CASSPGRASAQETQYF.

In this sample, this clone turned up once. The chain carries TRBV11-2 and TRBJ2-1; 11 positions agree with TRBD2. Trimming took 5 bases from V and 3 from J; bases not matched to a gene: 3. Germline lookup yields CDR1 SGHAT and CDR2 FQNNGV. The CDR3 loop spans 15 amino acids. CDR3 amino acids: CASSATSGDYNEQFF. The CDR3 DNA follows: TGTGCCAGCAGCGCGACTAGCGGGGACTACAATGAGCAGTTCTTC.

This clone was counted ten times or more. This rearrangement joins TRBV4-1 to TRBJ2-5; 7 bases fit TRBD2. Losses at the gene ends were 0 bases for V and 4 bases for J; bases not matched to a gene: 8. The CDR3 is 16 amino acids. CDR1 MGHRA and CDR2 YSYEKL come from the germline V gene. The CDR3 is CASSQEQLAVGETQYF. CDR3 DNA sequence: TGCGCCAGCAGCCAAGAGCAGCTAGCGGTGGGAGAGACCCAGTACTTC.

CDR3 bases: TGTGCCAGCAGTGAAGGGACAGGACATAGCAATCAGCCCCAGCATTTT. It encodes CASSEGTGHSNQPQHF. This chain joins TRBV2 and TRBJ1-5, with 7 nucleotides matching TRBD1. The CDR3 totals 16 residues. V lost 1 base to trimming and J lost 0 bases; unmatched junction nucleotides: 3. Per the germline V gene, CDR1 is SNHLY and CDR2 is FYNNEI.

The sample holds many counts of this clone. V gene TRBV29-1 combines with J gene TRBJ2-3; possible D gene TRBD1, 5 bases. In germline, CDR1 is SQVTM, CDR2 ANQGSEA. Trimming cost V 6 bases and J 2 bases, with 18 bases left between them. The CDR3 spans 15 residues. Here the CDR3 DNA reads TGCAGCGTCCAGGGCGAAGTCCTGGACACAGATACGCAGTATTTT. As protein: CSVQGEVLDTDTQYF.

The chain links TRBV19 to TRBJ2-7, with 8 nucleotides matching TRBD1. V dropped 5 bases and J dropped 6; count of bases not matched to a gene: 6. This CDR3 has 13 residues. Germline CDR1 reads LNHDA; CDR2 reads SQIVND (reference sequence). The CDR3 region is CASSQTDRVEQYF. The CDR3 DNA sequence: TGTGCCAGTAGTCAGACGGACAGGGTCGAGCAGTACTTC.

The gene calls are TRBV3-1 (or the pseudogene TRBV3-2) and TRBJ2-7; possible D gene TRBD2, 6 bases. CDR3 size: 17 residues. Deletions cut 4 bases from V and 2 bases from J, with 21 bases between. Germline loops: CDR1 LGHDT, CDR2 YNNKEL (reference sequence). In nucleotides, the CDR3 is TGTGCCAGCAGCCTTCGACCATTTGGCGGGGAGGCCTACGAGCAGTACTTC. Translated, it gives CASSLRPFGGEAYEQYF.

V is TRBV6-1 and J is TRBJ1-1, with D possibly being TRBD1 (5 bases). The germline V gene encodes CDR1 MNHNS and CDR2 SASEGT. The CDR3 loop spans 13 amino acids. Trimming took off 1 base at V and 7 bases at J, with 10 bases between the two ends. The CDR3 nucleotides read TGTGCCAGCAGTGAAGGGACACGGGTTGAAGCTTTCTTT. Its protein product is CASSEGTRVEAFF.

This chain connects TRBV6-2 or TRBV6-3 to TRBJ2-7; 8 nucleotides line up with TRBD2. CDR1 and CDR2 (germline): MNHEY, SVGEGT. V lost 5 bases, J lost 2 bases, and 8 bases stayed unmatched. The CDR3 spans 15 residues. In nucleotides, the CDR3 is TGTGCCAGCAGTCCACGTCTCGGGGGGGCCTACGAGCAGTACTTC. Its translation is CASSPRLGGAYEQYF.

The chain carries TRBV9 and TRBJ2-1; D is possibly TRBD1 (6 bases). The CDR3 extends over 14 amino acids. Between the trimmed V and J ends, which lost 4 bases and 8 bases, there was a span of 16 bases. The germline CDR1 and CDR2 sequences are SGDLS and YYNGEE. Here the CDR3 reads CASSTRTAGDEQFF. CDR3 bases: TGTGCCAGCAGCACCCGGACAGCTGGGGATGAGCAGTTCTTC.

J is TRBJ1-6 and V is TRBV2; TRBD1 matches at 7 bases. With V trimmed by 6 bases and J by 6 bases, 5 bases remained unmatched. Germline-derived CDR1 and CDR2 are SNHLY and FYNNEI. This CDR3 is 14 amino acids long. The CDR3 DNA follows: TGTGCCAGCAGGGTAAACAGGGGTAATTCACCCCTCCACTTT. It encodes CASRVNRGNSPLHF.

V gene TRBV10-3 combines with J gene TRBJ2-1, with 8 bases that match TRBD2. Germline CDR1 is ENHRY and CDR2 is SYGVKD. CDR3 length: 15 residues. The ends lost 3 bases at V and 4 bases at J; junction bases unmatched: 5. The CDR3, as DNA: TGTGCCATCAGTGATGCGGGGGGCCGATACAATGAGCAGTTCTTC. This encodes CAISDAGGRYNEQFF.

A few counts support this clone. The J gene is TRBJ2-1, the V gene TRBV4-2, with 10 nucleotides matching TRBD1. The CDR3 runs to 15 residues. Germline trimming cut 4 bases from V and 5 bases from J; bases unmatched to any gene: 5. Germline CDR1 is LGHNA and CDR2 is YNFKEQ. The CDR3 bases are TGTGCCAGCAGCCGAAAAGGGACAGGGGACAATGAGCAGTTCTTC. It translates to CASSRKGTGDNEQFF.

The chain carries TRBV15 and TRBJ1-1; D remains unclear. Looked up from germline, CDR1 is LNHNV and CDR2 is YYDKDF (reference sequence). V lost 0 bases to trimming and J lost 1 base, with 9 bases between them. This CDR3 has 15 residues. The DNA of the CDR3 is TGTGCCACCAGCAGAGAAGGGCGGGCGAACACTGAAGCTTTCTTT. Protein sequence: CATSREGRANTEAFF.

The chain recombines TRBV3-1 (or the pseudogene TRBV3-2) with TRBJ2-2, with D hard to call. The germline V and J ends were trimmed by 1 base and 0 bases, with 9 bases remaining between them. Germline lookup yields CDR1 LGHDT and CDR2 YNNKEL (reference sequence). The CDR3 extends over 16 amino acids. DNA of the CDR3: TGTGCCAGCAGCCAAGGGCCTTTTACGAACACCGGGGAGCTGTTTTTT. Its translation: CASSQGPFTNTGELFF.